In this sample, the clone carrying this TCR beta chain turned up many times. TCRdb re-called the 5' RACE reads with MiXCR, one entry per CDR3 protein. This sample has some 270,000 distinct CDR3 sequences, with about 8.3% found just once. These data are taken from a study of identical twins. The CDR3 contains 17 residues. Trimming cost V 1 base and J 8 bases, with 22 bases left between them. Germline V CDR1 and CDR2: SGHKS, YYEKEE (reference sequence). Separately, the same data were catalogued under a study of yellow fever vaccine responses in identical twins.

The sample comprised CD8+ T cells sorted from blood. The sequence was obtained from a woman aged 18-35 years in good health. The V gene is TRBV5-5, the J gene TRBJ2-1; D might be TRBD2 (6 bases). CDR3 sequence reads: CASSLWGVPTPNDEQFF. The CDR3 bases are TGTGCCAGCAGCTTGTGGGGGGTACCCACTCCTAACGATGAGCAGTTCTTC.